This is a list of T cell receptor beta chains from one sample in a study of cytomegalovirus exposure and HLA in healthy donors. The data were produced by immunoSEQ multiplex PCR, yet TCRdb's version contains in-frame clones alone and is incomplete. Reported are about 130,000 clones; the ten largest clones contain 1.6%. Sequencing was done on a sample of PBMCs. The receptor set was obtained from a woman between 40 and 55 years old in good health and CMV-seropositive. Each CDR3 is given with its conserved first and last residue. A D gene is named only where the DNA matches it firmly.

d_gene: TRBD2; j_gene: TRBJ2-5; v_gene: TRBV28; CDR3aa: CASSPVGGSGMQETQYF; CDR3nt: TGTGCCAGCAGTCCGGTGGGAGGTAGCGGGATGCAAGAGACCCAGTACTTC
d_gene: TRBD1; j_gene: TRBJ2-3; v_gene: TRBV23-1; CDR3aa: CASSPTPWTGGTDTQYF; CDR3nt: TGCGCCAGCAGTCCCACTCCTTGGACAGGAGGCACAGATACGCAGTATTTT
d_gene: TRBD2; j_gene: TRBJ2-3; v_gene: TRBV5-4; CDR3aa: CASSLDGLGADTQYF; CDR3nt: TGTGCCAGCAGCTTGGATGGACTAGGGGCAGATACGCAGTATTTT
d_gene: TRBD1; j_gene: TRBJ1-2; v_gene: TRBV27; CDR3aa: CASSPTGALGYTF; CDR3nt: TGTGCCAGCAGTCCAACAGGGGCCCTCGGCTACACCTTC
d_gene: NA; j_gene: TRBJ2-3; v_gene: TRBV9; CDR3aa: CASSPSGSTDTQYF; CDR3nt: TGTGCCAGCAGCCCAAGCGGGAGCACAGATACGCAGTATTTT
d_gene: NA; j_gene: TRBJ2-1; v_gene: TRBV15; CDR3aa: CATSRSTGTFYNEQFF; CDR3nt: TGTGCCACCAGCAGATCCACCGGGACTTTTTACAATGAGCAGTTCTTC
d_gene: TRBD1; j_gene: TRBJ2-2; v_gene: TRBV6-6; CDR3aa: CASRSTGGWGGELFF; CDR3nt: TGTGCCAGCAGATCGACAGGGGGCTGGGGCGGGGAGCTGTTTTTT
d_gene: NA; j_gene: TRBJ2-2; v_gene: TRBV9; CDR3aa: CASSVSPDPSNGELFF; CDR3nt: TGTGCCAGCAGCGTATCCCCCGACCCTAGCAACGGGGAGCTGTTTTTT
d_gene: NA; j_gene: TRBJ1-5; v_gene: TRBV29-1; CDR3aa: CSVAGGSNQPQHF; CDR3nt: TGCAGCGTTGCCGGGGGAAGTAATCAGCCCCAGCATTTT
d_gene: NA; j_gene: TRBJ1-4; v_gene: TRBV5-6; CDR3aa: CASSFGGSEKLFF; CDR3nt: TGTGCCAGCAGCTTCGGGGGGTCCGAAAAACTGTTTTTT
d_gene: NA; j_gene: TRBJ1-2; v_gene: TRBV9; CDR3aa: CASSVEDSYGYTF; CDR3nt: TGTGCCAGCAGCGTAGAGGACAGTTATGGCTACACCTTC
d_gene: NA; j_gene: TRBJ1-4; v_gene: TRBV4-3; CDR3aa: CASSQSRGYEKLFF; CDR3nt: TGCGCCAGCAGCCAAAGCAGGGGATATGAAAAACTGTTTTTT
d_gene: TRBD1; j_gene: TRBJ2-2; v_gene: TRBV29-1; CDR3aa: CSVGKTGNPGELFF; CDR3nt: TGCAGCGTTGGTAAGACAGGGAATCCCGGGGAGCTGTTTTTT
d_gene: NA; j_gene: TRBJ2-7; v_gene: TRBV23-1; CDR3aa: CASSQRWTGISYEQYF; CDR3nt: TGCGCCAGCAGTCAAAGGTGGACGGGGATATCCTACGAGCAGTACTTC
d_gene: TRBD1; j_gene: TRBJ1-1; v_gene: TRBV25-1; CDR3aa: CASSDLQGMGNTEAFF; CDR3nt: TGTGCCAGCAGTGACCTACAGGGGATGGGGAACACTGAAGCTTTCTTT
d_gene: NA; j_gene: TRBJ1-1; v_gene: TRBV30; CDR3aa: CACDKTENTEAFF; CDR3nt: TGTGCCTGTGACAAAACAGAGAACACTGAAGCTTTCTTT
d_gene: TRBD2; j_gene: TRBJ2-1; v_gene: TRBV25-1; CDR3aa: CASSGVTSGKSSYNEQFF; CDR3nt: TGTGCCAGCAGTGGAGTAACTAGCGGGAAAAGCTCCTACAATGAGCAGTTCTTC
d_gene: TRBD1; j_gene: TRBJ2-3; v_gene: TRBV5-1; CDR3aa: CASSPGQGTAGVGTDTQYF; CDR3nt: TGCGCCAGCAGCCCGGGACAGGGAACGGCGGGAGTGGGCACAGATACGCAGTATTTT
d_gene: TRBD1; j_gene: TRBJ2-7; v_gene: TRBV5-1; CDR3aa: CASSLRQGAFDEQYF; CDR3nt: TGCGCCAGCAGCCTAAGACAGGGGGCCTTCGACGAGCAGTACTTC
d_gene: TRBD1; j_gene: TRBJ1-4; v_gene: TRBV28; CDR3aa: CASAYRGIATNEKLFF; CDR3nt: TGTGCCAGCGCATACAGGGGGATCGCAACTAATGAAAAACTGTTTTTT
d_gene: NA; j_gene: TRBJ2-3; v_gene: TRBV7-9; CDR3aa: CASSQDFPSTDTQYF; CDR3nt: TGTGCCAGCAGCCAGGACTTTCCTAGCACAGATACGCAGTATTTT
d_gene: TRBD1; j_gene: TRBJ2-1; v_gene: TRBV9; CDR3aa: CASSIRDRGDEQFF; CDR3nt: TGTGCCAGCAGCATCCGGGACAGGGGTGATGAGCAGTTCTTC
d_gene: NA; j_gene: TRBJ1-2; v_gene: TRBV19; CDR3aa: CASRRGYGYTF; CDR3nt: TGTGCCAGTAGACGAGGGTATGGCTACACCTTC
d_gene: TRBD2; j_gene: TRBJ2-3; v_gene: TRBV2; CDR3aa: CASRRKIAGSTDTQYF; CDR3nt: TGTGCCAGCAGACGAAAAATAGCGGGAAGCACAGATACGCAGTATTTT
d_gene: NA; j_gene: TRBJ1-5; v_gene: TRBV19; CDR3aa: CASTDGRGLNQPQHF; CDR3nt: TGTGCCAGTACCGACGGACGGGGATTGAATCAGCCCCAGCATTTT
d_gene: TRBD1; j_gene: TRBJ1-1; v_gene: TRBV2; CDR3aa: CASSEGAGGRTEAFF; CDR3nt: TGTGCCAGCAGTGAAGGGGCAGGGGGACGCACTGAAGCTTTCTTT
d_gene: TRBD2; j_gene: TRBJ2-3; v_gene: TRBV4-1; CDR3aa: CASSQFLRAGVADTQYF; CDR3nt: TGCGCCAGCAGCCAATTCCTTCGAGCGGGAGTGGCAGATACGCAGTATTTT
d_gene: NA; j_gene: TRBJ1-5; v_gene: TRBV19; CDR3aa: CASSMARGGGQPQHF; CDR3nt: TGTGCCAGTAGTATGGCCAGGGGCGGGGGTCAGCCCCAGCATTTT
d_gene: NA; j_gene: TRBJ1-5; v_gene: TRBV2; CDR3aa: CASSGRGGGGNQPQHF; CDR3nt: TGTGCCAGCAGTGGGAGGGGGGGCGGCGGCAATCAGCCCCAGCATTTT
d_gene: TRBD1; j_gene: TRBJ1-5; v_gene: TRBV11-2; CDR3aa: CASSRTGLVQPQHF; CDR3nt: TGTGCCAGCAGCCGGACAGGGCTGGTCCAGCCCCAGCATTTT
d_gene: TRBD2; j_gene: TRBJ2-7; v_gene: TRBV5-1; CDR3aa: CASSPTSGSYEQYF; CDR3nt: TGCGCCAGCAGCCCGACTAGCGGGAGCTACGAGCAGTACTTC
d_gene: TRBD2; j_gene: TRBJ2-5; v_gene: TRBV9; CDR3aa: CASSGGGETQYF; CDR3nt: TGTGCCAGCAGCGGCGGGGGAGAGACCCAGTACTTC
d_gene: NA; j_gene: TRBJ1-1; v_gene: TRBV29-1; CDR3aa: CSVVGTANTEAFF; CDR3nt: TGCAGCGTTGTGGGGACTGCGAACACTGAAGCTTTCTTT
d_gene: NA; j_gene: TRBJ2-5; v_gene: TRBV4-3; CDR3aa: CASSQDLYAGLQETQYF; CDR3nt: TGCGCCAGCAGCCAAGATCTGTATGCCGGACTACAAGAGACCCAGTACTTC
d_gene: TRBD1; j_gene: TRBJ2-5; v_gene: TRBV11-2; CDR3aa: CASSQTGLETQYF; CDR3nt: TGTGCCAGCAGCCAGACAGGGTTGGAGACCCAGTACTTC
d_gene: TRBD1; j_gene: TRBJ1-1; v_gene: TRBV7-2; CDR3aa: CASSLVGAGGPNTEAFF; CDR3nt: TGTGCCAGCAGCTTAGTCGGAGCAGGGGGCCCGAACACTGAAGCTTTCTTT
d_gene: NA; j_gene: TRBJ1-2; v_gene: TRBV4-1; CDR3aa: CASSQDPSFPNYGYTF; CDR3nt: TGCGCCAGCAGCCAAGATCCATCATTCCCTAACTATGGCTACACCTTC
d_gene: NA; j_gene: TRBJ2-5; v_gene: TRBV30; CDR3aa: CAWGQGRETQYF; CDR3nt: TGTGCCTGGGGGCAGGGGCGGGAGACCCAGTACTTC
d_gene: NA; j_gene: TRBJ2-7; v_gene: TRBV5-6; CDR3aa: CASSLARNEQYF; CDR3nt: TGTGCCAGCAGCTTGGCCAGGAACGAGCAGTACTTC
d_gene: TRBD2; j_gene: TRBJ2-7; v_gene: TRBV29-1; CDR3aa: CSVVSTSGSYEQYF; CDR3nt: TGCAGCGTTGTTTCCACTAGCGGAAGCTACGAGCAGTACTTC
d_gene: NA; j_gene: TRBJ1-2; v_gene: TRBV5-1; CDR3aa: CASPKAGGKGYTF; CDR3nt: TGCGCCAGCCCGAAGGCGGGGGGGAAAGGCTACACCTTC
d_gene: TRBD2; j_gene: TRBJ2-1; v_gene: TRBV7-9; CDR3aa: CASSQTSGIGYNEQFF; CDR3nt: TGTGCCAGCAGCCAGACTAGCGGGATTGGGTACAATGAGCAGTTCTTC
d_gene: TRBD2; j_gene: TRBJ2-3; v_gene: TRBV5-5; CDR3aa: CASSPRRGSLTDTQYF; CDR3nt: TGTGCCAGCAGCCCGCGGCGGGGGAGCCTCACAGATACGCAGTATTTT
d_gene: NA; j_gene: TRBJ1-3; v_gene: TRBV6-6; CDR3aa: CASSSLSGNTIYF; CDR3nt: TGTGCCAGCAGTTCCCTCAGTGGAAACACCATATATTTT
d_gene: NA; j_gene: TRBJ2-1; v_gene: TRBV14; CDR3aa: CASSSDSPRDEQFF; CDR3nt: TGTGCCAGCAGCTCAGACTCCCCCCGGGATGAGCAGTTCTTC
d_gene: NA; j_gene: TRBJ2-5; v_gene: TRBV7-3; CDR3aa: CASSRGTSETQYF; CDR3nt: TGTGCCAGCAGCCGCGGGACTTCGGAGACCCAGTACTTC
d_gene: TRBD2; j_gene: TRBJ2-2; v_gene: TRBV6-1; CDR3aa: CASSSGLATTGELFF; CDR3nt: TGTGCCAGCAGTTCGGGACTAGCGACTACCGGGGAGCTGTTTTTT
d_gene: TRBD2; j_gene: TRBJ2-1; v_gene: TRBV27; CDR3aa: CASSPPGLAGEGAEGQFF; CDR3nt: TGTGCCAGCAGTCCCCCGGGACTAGCGGGAGAGGGGGCTGAGGGACAGTTCTTC
d_gene: NA; j_gene: TRBJ2-3; v_gene: TRBV5-1; CDR3aa: CASSFADTQYF; CDR3nt: TGCGCCAGCAGCTTCGCAGATACGCAGTATTTT
d_gene: TRBD1; j_gene: TRBJ2-2; v_gene: TRBV13; CDR3aa: CASSLYRGTDGELFF; CDR3nt: TGTGCCAGCAGCTTGTACAGGGGTACGGACGGGGAGCTGTTTTTT
d_gene: NA; j_gene: TRBJ2-1; v_gene: TRBV4-1; CDR3aa: CASSQESGWGIYNEQFF; CDR3nt: TGCGCCAGCAGCCAAGAAAGCGGGTGGGGAATTTACAATGAGCAGTTCTTC
d_gene: NA; j_gene: TRBJ2-7; v_gene: TRBV7-9; CDR3aa: CASSPPYGTYEQYF; CDR3nt: TGTGCCAGCAGCCCCCCATATGGGACATACGAGCAGTACTTC
d_gene: TRBD1; j_gene: TRBJ1-5; v_gene: TRBV2; CDR3aa: CASRGQVGGQPQHF; CDR3nt: TGTGCCAGCAGGGGACAGGTGGGGGGTCAGCCCCAGCATTTT
d_gene: TRBD1; j_gene: TRBJ2-7; v_gene: TRBV7-2; CDR3aa: CASSSPYRGTYEQYF; CDR3nt: TGTGCCAGCAGCTCACCCTACAGGGGAACCTACGAGCAGTACTTC
d_gene: NA; j_gene: TRBJ1-4; v_gene: TRBV4-3; CDR3aa: CASSQEAREDEKLFF; CDR3nt: TGCGCCAGCAGCCAAGAAGCACGTGAGGATGAAAAACTGTTTTTT
d_gene: TRBD2; j_gene: TRBJ2-3; v_gene: TRBV5-1; CDR3aa: CASSLGASGSTDTQYF; CDR3nt: TGCGCCAGCAGCTTGGGGGCTAGCGGGAGCACAGATACGCAGTATTTT
d_gene: TRBD1; j_gene: TRBJ1-5; v_gene: TRBV28; CDR3aa: CASSSRDRVQPQHF; CDR3nt: TGTGCCAGCAGTTCCCGGGACAGGGTTCAGCCCCAGCATTTT
d_gene: TRBD1; j_gene: TRBJ1-4; v_gene: TRBV10-3; CDR3aa: CAIGDRGSNEKLFF; CDR3nt: TGTGCCATCGGGGACAGGGGTTCTAATGAAAAACTGTTTTTT
d_gene: TRBD2; j_gene: TRBJ2-7; v_gene: TRBV25-1; CDR3aa: CATTPGGRELHEQYF; CDR3nt: TGTGCCACTACACCGGGGGGGCGGGAGCTCCACGAGCAGTACTTC